This section outlines one TCR beta chain sequence together with its context. The data derive from a study of T cell changes during pregnancy in multiple sclerosis. V lost 5 bases to trimming and J lost 1 base; unmatched junction nucleotides: 8. The CDR3 is made up of 17 amino acids. Germline loops: CDR1 SGHTA, CDR2 FQGTGA. The table came from immunoSEQ multiplex PCR; TCRdb's copy has only in-frame clones and leaves some out. In the table there are under 80,000 clones, approximately 92% of which are singletons. This specimen was peripheral blood, taken before pregnancy. The clonotype comes from a female donor with multiple sclerosis, enrolled in a pregnancy study. The chain couples TRBV7-3 to TRBJ2-2, with 9 nucleotides matching TRBD2. In nucleotides, the CDR3 is TGTGCCAGCAGCCTTAAAGCGGGAGGCTTGAACACCGGGGAGCTGTTTTTT. As protein: CASSLKAGGLNTGELFF.